These 22 T cell receptor beta chains originate from one sample sequenced in a study of yellow fever vaccine responses in identical twins. Using its own MiXCR run on the RT-PCR reads, TCRdb lists one record per CDR3 protein. The repertoire holds some 20,000 distinct CDR3 sequences, around 74% seen once, with under 5.5% in the top ten. This specimen consisted of T cells from blood (PBMCs), unsorted or a sorted subset (not recorded which), obtained before or after yellow fever vaccination (not recorded which). The receptors here all came from a woman aged 18-35 years who received the yellow fever vaccine.

The V gene is TRBV2, the J gene TRBJ1-6; D is undetermined. Germline V CDR1 and CDR2: SNHLY, FYNNEI. The V end lost 3 bases, the J end lost 14 bases, and 11 bases lay between the germline ends. CDR3 length: 12 amino acids. The CDR3 spells CASSELVMALHF. In DNA form, the CDR3 reads TGTGCCAGCAGTGAGCTGGTTATGGCCCTCCACTTT. The full variable domain, its missing parts supplied by reference TRBV2 and TRBJ1-6, is EPEVTQTPSHQVTQMGQEVILRCVPISNHLYFYWYRQILGQKVEFLVSFYNNEISEKSEIFDDQFSVERPDGSNFTLKIRSTKLEDSAMYFCASSELVMALHFGNGTRLTVT.

The rearrangement joins TRBV11-1 to TRBJ2-7; TRBD2 matches at 10 bases. There are 16 residues in the CDR3. J lost 1 base, V lost 3 bases, and 6 bases had no gene match. Per the germline V gene, CDR1 is SGHAT and CDR2 is FQDESV (reference sequence). This CDR3 reads CASSLFGLAVSYEQYF. The CDR3 DNA is TGTGCCAGCAGCTTGTTCGGACTAGCGGTATCCTACGAGCAGTACTTC.

The genes are TRBV2 and TRBJ2-1; the match to TRBD2 covers 7 bases. CDR3 size: 15 residues. Germline V gives CDR1 SNHLY, CDR2 FYNNEI. V trimming: 3 bases; J trimming: 7 bases; junction bases outside the gene matches: 9. CDR3 DNA sequence: TGTGCCAGCAGTGAGACTAGTGGGGGGGGTAATGAGCAGTTCTTC. Translated: CASSETSGGGNEQFF.

This clonotype was detected only a few times. The rearrangement uses TRBV25-1 and TRBJ2-3; D is unclear. The CDR3 has 12 amino acids. V lost 5 bases and J 2 bases, leaving 5 bases between the germline ends. Germline assignment: CDR1 MGHDK and CDR2 SYGVNS. CDR3: CASSHFTDTQYF. CDR3 in DNA: TGTGCCAGCAGTCATTTCACAGATACGCAGTATTTT.

The chain couples TRBV29-1 to TRBJ1-3; D gene unclear. Germline V gene sequence: CDR1 SQVTM, CDR2 ANQGSEA. V lost 7 bases, J lost 2 bases, and 12 bases lay in between. The CDR3 loop spans 13 amino acids. Written as DNA, the CDR3 is TGCAGCGCCACCCTGGGCGCTGGAAACACCATATATTTT. Its protein product is CSATLGAGNTIYF.

This clonotype was seen only a few times. The genes are TRBV5-4 and TRBJ2-1, with 10 bases matching TRBD2. J lost 6 bases, V lost 0 bases, and 0 bases had no gene match. Per the germline V gene, CDR1 is SGHNT and CDR2 is YYREEE (reference sequence). The length of the CDR3 is 14 residues. The CDR3 region has the DNA TGTGCCAGCAGCTTGGGGACTAGCGGCAATGAGCAGTTCTTC. Translation: CASSLGTSGNEQFF.

The rearrangement uses TRBV10-3 and TRBJ2-7; the match to TRBD2 covers 15 bases. The germline V gene encodes CDR1 ENHRY and CDR2 SYGVKD. Trimming removed 5 bases from V and 4 bases from J; junction bases left unmatched: 6. The CDR3 length is 16 residues. The DNA of the CDR3 is TGTGCCATCAGTACCTCCGGACTAGCGGGAGGGTACGAGCAGTACTTC. Its translation is CAISTSGLAGGYEQYF.

V usage is TRBV28 and J usage is TRBJ1-2, with D possibly being TRBD1 (5 bases). CDR1 and CDR2 from the germline V gene are MDHEN and SYDVKM. This CDR3 comprises 15 residues. The V and J ends lost 2 bases and 8 bases respectively, with 18 bases between them. The CDR3 here is CASSLPSWDAGGYTF. The CDR3 coding sequence is TGTGCCAGCAGTTTACCCTCCTGGGACGCTGGCGGCTACACCTTC.

V usage is TRBV7-9 and J usage is TRBJ2-3; no clear D gene. CDR3 length: 12 amino acids. Per germline, CDR1 SEHNR and CDR2 FQNEAQ (reference sequence). Trimming removed 5 bases at V and 6 bases at J, with 9 bases between. The CDR3 DNA reads TGTGCCAGCAGCCTCACGCGGGATACGCAGTATTTT. This gives the protein CASSLTRDTQYF. Full variable domain (missing parts from reference TRBV7-9 and TRBJ2-3): DTGVSQNPRHKITKRGQNVTFRCDPISEHNRLYWYRQTLGQGPEFLTYFQNEAQLEKSRLLSDRFSAERPKGSFSTLEIQRTEQGDSAMYLCASSLTRDTQYFGPGTRLTVL.

J is TRBJ2-7 and V is TRBV29-1; D possibly uses TRBD1 or TRBD2 (5 bases each). There are 12 residues in the CDR3. V lost 7 bases and J lost 1, with 11 bases in between. Germline V CDR1 and CDR2: SQVTM, ANQGSEA. CDR3 residues: CSGDPHSYEQYV. The CDR3 DNA is TGCAGCGGGGACCCTCATTCCTACGAGCAGTACGTC.

The chain uses TRBV2 and TRBJ1-2; no firm D call. The CDR3 totals 13 residues. V lost 3 bases to trimming and J lost 4 bases, with 9 bases between them. The germline CDR1 and CDR2 sequences are SNHLY and FYNNEI. Here the CDR3 reads CASSELQSYGYTF. CDR3 in DNA: TGTGCCAGCAGTGAGTTACAGTCCTATGGCTACACCTTC. Using reference TRBV2 and TRBJ1-2 for the parts outside the CDR3, the full variable domain is EPEVTQTPSHQVTQMGQEVILRCVPISNHLYFYWYRQILGQKVEFLVSFYNNEISEKSEIFDDQFSVERPDGSNFTLKIRSTKLEDSAMYFCASSELQSYGYTFGSGTRLTVV.

This rearrangement joins TRBV5-1 to TRBJ2-7; D call uncertain. With 3 bases removed from V and 2 bases from J, the gap between germline ends came to 3 bases. The CDR3 extends over 11 amino acids. Germline-derived CDR1 and CDR2 are SGHRS and YFSETQ. The chain's CDR3 is CASSWTYEQYV. The CDR3 DNA is TGCGCCAGCAGCTGGACCTACGAGCAGTACGTC.

This CDR3 reads CASSGVTGIGYEQFF. The CDR3 coding sequence is TGTGCCAGCAGCGGTGTGACAGGGATAGGATATGAGCAGTTCTTC. This chain connects TRBV7-6 to TRBJ2-1; 7 positions agree with TRBD1. This CDR3 has 15 residues. V lost 5 bases and J lost 8; bases outside the gene matches: 12. Germline V gene data show CDR1 as SGHVS and CDR2 as FNYEAQ.

This clonotype appeared once. The chain recombines TRBV9 with TRBJ2-1, with unresolved D. Trimming stripped 0 bases from V and 8 bases from J, with 6 bases between. The CDR3 length is 12 residues. CDR1 and CDR2 (germline): SGDLS, YYNGEE. The CDR3 nucleotides read TGTGCCAGCAGCGTAGAGAGAGATGAGCAGTTCTTC. This codes for CASSVERDEQFF. The whole variable domain, filled in from reference TRBV9 and TRBJ2-1, reads DSGVTQTPKHLITATGQRVTLRCSPRSGDLSVYWYQQSLDQGLQFLIQYYNGEERAKGNILERFSAQQFPDLHSELNLSSLELGDSALYFCASSVERDEQFFGPGTRLTVL.

The chain carries TRBV5-1 and TRBJ2-5, with 7 positions matching TRBD2. CDR1 and CDR2 from the germline V gene are SGHRS and YFSETQ. This CDR3 has 14 amino acids. V dropped 4 bases and J dropped 0; count of bases not matched to a gene: 3. The CDR3 loop is CASSGGTNQETQYF. The CDR3 nucleotides read TGCGCCAGCAGCGGTGGGACTAACCAAGAGACCCAGTACTTC.

This sequence joins TRBV4-2 and TRBJ2-5, with D uncertain. Per the germline V gene, CDR1 is LGHNA and CDR2 is YNFKEQ. This CDR3 has 14 residues. The V end lost 1 base, the J end lost 0 bases, and 6 bases lay between the germline ends. The CDR3 nucleotides are TGTGCCAGCAGCCAAGTTCCTGACCAAGAGACCCAGTACTTC. Protein product: CASSQVPDQETQYF.

The CDR3 protein is CASSARSLGAYEQYV. CDR3 DNA: TGTGCCAGCAGCGCCCGTTCCTTAGGGGCCTACGAGCAGTACGTC. The chain links TRBV2 to TRBJ2-7, with D possibly being TRBD1 (5 bases). Trimming stripped 6 bases from V and 2 bases from J, with 17 bases between. CDR1 and CDR2 (germline): SNHLY, FYNNEI. The CDR3 covers 15 residues.

This rearrangement joins TRBV4-2 to TRBJ2-1; 10 nucleotides agree with TRBD1. This CDR3 region has 15 residues. Losses at the gene ends were 6 bases for V and 4 bases for J; bases not matched to a gene: 6. Germline CDR1 and CDR2: LGHNA and YNFKEQ. CDR3 amino acids: CASRWGTGVYNEQFF. The CDR3 region has the DNA TGTGCCAGCAGGTGGGGGACAGGGGTTTACAATGAGCAGTTCTTC.

V is TRBV28 and J is TRBJ2-7; TRBD1 might be the D (5 bases). The CDR3 sequence is 14 residues long. Germline values: CDR1 MDHEN, CDR2 SYDVKM. Trimming removed 5 bases from V and 3 bases from J, with 14 bases in between. The CDR3 protein is CASSGSDTHYEQYV. Here the CDR3 DNA reads TGTGCCAGCAGTGGATCGGACACTCACTACGAGCAGTACGTC.

This chain joins TRBV2 and TRBJ2-1; 9 bases map to TRBD1. Losses at the gene ends were 7 bases for V and 6 bases for J; bases not matched to a gene: 4. This CDR3 has 13 residues. Germline CDR1 is SNHLY and CDR2 is FYNNEI. CDR3 sequence reads: CASNDRGGNEQFF. The DNA for the CDR3 is TGTGCCAGCAACGACAGGGGGGGCAATGAGCAGTTCTTC.

The CDR3 nucleotides are TGTGCCAGCTCACCCAATTATGATTCACCCCTCCACTTT. Translated, it gives CASSPNYDSPLHF. The V gene is TRBV18, the J gene TRBJ1-6; D ambiguous. Germline assignment: CDR1 KGHSH and CDR2 LQKENI. Between the trimmed V and J ends, which lost 3 bases and 8 bases, there was a span of 8 bases. The CDR3 spans 13 residues.

The genes are TRBV6-7 and TRBJ1-3; D perhaps matches TRBD1 (6 bases). TRBV6-7 is flagged as an ORF with uncertain function. V was shortened by 0 bases and J by 4 bases, with 13 bases between the two germline ends. This CDR3 has 16 amino acids. Here the CDR3 DNA reads TGTGCCAGCAGTTACTCGAGGGCAGGGGCAGGAAACACCATATATTTT. Encoded protein: CASSYSRAGAGNTIYF.